This passage covers 19 T cell receptor beta chains from one sample sequenced in a study of cytotoxic CD8 clonotypes in ibrutinib-treated CLL. Sequencing was performed with immunoSEQ multiplex PCR; in TCRdb, only in-frame clones are kept and a portion is missing. This sample has around 310,000 clones; 70% to 80% occur once, and the top ten carry under 8.5%. The starting material was PBMCs, obtained before ibrutinib treatment. The source of these receptors is a human donor with chronic lymphocytic leukemia.

This clone occurred a few times. The chain employs TRBV6-6 and TRBJ1-4, with TRBD1 as a possible D gene (5 bases). Trimming took 4 bases from V and 0 from J, leaving 12 bases between them. CDR3 length: 16 residues. Germline V gives CDR1 MNHNY, CDR2 SVGAGI (reference sequence). The CDR3 region is CASSSQGTATNEKLFF. The CDR3 bases are TGTGCCAGCAGTTCGCAGGGAACAGCAACTAATGAAAAACTGTTTTTT.

This clone was counted a single time. The chain employs TRBV27 and TRBJ2-4; no reliable D call. This CDR3 region has 14 residues. CDR1 and CDR2 (germline): MNHEY, SMNVEV (reference sequence). The V end was cut by 6 bases, the J end by 8 bases, with 17 bases between. DNA for the CDR3: TGTGCCAGCAGGCCCGGACCCTCCGAGGACATTCAGTACTTC. Amino acids: CASRPGPSEDIQYF.

V gene TRBV27 combines with J gene TRBJ2-5; 7 nucleotides match TRBD1. The DNA end is a closer match to TRBJ2-7, so the J assignment may be wrong. The germline gives CDR1 MNHEY, CDR2 SMNVEV (reference sequence). This CDR3 spans 16 amino acids. The CDR3 bases are TGTGCCAGCAGTCCCGGGGACAGCCTTTGGAACTACGAGCAGTACTTC. This codes for CASSPGDSLWNYEQYF.

The CDR3: CASSKTGQGLHNEKLFF. The CDR3 DNA reads TGCGCCAGCAGCAAAACAGGACAGGGGTTGCATAATGAAAAACTGTTTTTT. The chain carries TRBV5-1 and TRBJ1-4, with 9 bases that match TRBD1. The CDR3 runs to 17 residues. The V and J ends lost 4 bases and 4 bases, in that order; junction bases with no gene match: 11. CDR1 SGHRS and CDR2 YFSETQ come from the germline V gene.

The chain carries TRBV5-1 and TRBJ2-1, with 11 bases identical to TRBD2. CDR1 and CDR2 (germline): SGHRS, YFSETQ. The CDR3 runs to 19 residues. V dropped 0 bases and J dropped 6; count of bases not matched to a gene: 14. Here the CDR3 DNA reads TGCGCCAGCAGCTTGGTTTCTCTAGCGGGAGGAGAGTGGGTCAATGAGCAGTTCTTC. Its protein product is CASSLVSLAGGEWVNEQFF.

The gene calls are TRBV7-8 and TRBJ1-5; D perhaps matches TRBD1 (5 bases). V was shortened by 7 bases and J by 3 bases, with 25 bases between the two germline ends. Germline CDR1 reads SGHVS; CDR2 reads FQNEAQ. CDR3 size: 18 residues. The CDR3 nucleotides are TGTGCCAGCACCTCACTCGGCCGGGCAGGGCTATTCAATCAGCCCCAGCATTTT. This encodes CASTSLGRAGLFNQPQHF.

The chain is built from TRBV28 and TRBJ2-7, with TRBD2 as a possible D gene (6 bases). This CDR3 has 14 amino acids. V was shortened by 6 bases and J by 3 bases, with 15 bases between the two germline ends. Germline loops: CDR1 MDHEN, CDR2 SYDVKM. CDR3 nucleotides: TGTGCCAGCAGCTACCGGGGGAGTGGCTACGAGCAGTACTTC. This gives the protein CASSYRGSGYEQYF. Looking up the rest from reference TRBV28 and TRBJ2-7 gives the full variable domain: DVKVTQSSRYLVKRTGEKVFLECVQDMDHENMFWYRQDPGLGLRLIYFSYDVKMKEKGDIPEGYSVSREKKERFSLILESASTNQTSMYLCASSYRGSGYEQYFGPGTRLTVT.

The chain has TRBV30 and TRBJ1-3; D unclear. The ends were cut back, 3 bases at V and 3 bases at J, with 6 bases in the middle. The length of the CDR3 is 12 residues. Germline CDR1 reads GTSNPN; CDR2 reads SVGIG (reference sequence). CDR3 loop: CAWRRGGNTIYF. CDR3 coding DNA: TGTGCCTGGAGACGGGGTGGAAACACCATATATTTT.

CDR3 coding DNA: TGTGCCAGCAAAAAACAACCCGCCTACGAGCAGTACTTC. Translated: CASKKQPAYEQYF. The chain carries TRBV27 and TRBJ2-7, with D uncertain. The germline CDR1 and CDR2 sequences are MNHEY and SMNVEV (reference sequence). The CDR3 consists of 13 residues. Deletions cut 7 bases from V and 2 bases from J, with 12 bases between.

V is TRBV7-6 and J is TRBJ1-3; D is ambiguous. The CDR3 runs 15 residues. Germline V gene sequence: CDR1 SGHVS, CDR2 FNYEAQ. V gave up 5 bases and J gave up 1 base, with 12 bases separating them. CDR3 DNA: TGTGCCAGCAGCCAGCCCGGAATTTCTGGAAACACCATATATTTT. Its protein is CASSQPGISGNTIYF.

J is TRBJ2-1 and V is TRBV9; 7 bases match TRBD2. The CDR3 extends over 15 amino acids. The J segment lost 2 bases and the V segment lost 5 bases, leaving 7 bases of the junction unmatched. CDR1 is SGDLS, CDR2 YYNGEE, per germline. The CDR3 DNA is TGTGCCAGCAGAGAGGGACTAACACCCTACAATGAGCAGTTCTTC. Protein sequence: CASREGLTPYNEQFF.

This CDR3 is CASSPCQPQHF. CDR3 bases: TGTGCCAGCTCACCGTGTCAGCCCCAGCATTTT. The V and J genes are TRBV18 and TRBJ1-5; no firm D call. The CDR3 spans 11 residues. CDR1 is KGHSH and CDR2 is LQKENI in the germline V gene. The V gene lost 3 bases and the J gene lost 6 bases, with 3 bases spanning the gap.

The chain has TRBV30 and TRBJ2-5, with TRBD1 as a possible D gene (8 bases). Germline V gene data show CDR1 as GTSNPN and CDR2 as SVGIG (reference sequence). The V gene lost 5 bases and the J gene lost 5 bases, with 15 bases spanning the gap. The CDR3 runs 13 residues. In nucleotides, the CDR3 is TGTGCCTGGGAAGAACAGGGGGGGGAGACCCAGTACTTC. As protein: CAWEEQGGETQYF.

The genes are TRBV7-9 and TRBJ2-1; TRBD2 might be the D (6 bases). V gave up 5 bases and J gave up 9 bases, with 14 bases separating them. The CDR3 sequence is 13 residues long. CDR1 and CDR2 from the germline V gene are SEHNR and FQNEAQ (reference sequence). CDR3: CASSTRTTLEQFF. For the CDR3, the DNA is TGTGCCAGCAGCACCCGGACTACCCTTGAGCAGTTCTTC.

J is TRBJ1-5 and V is TRBV27; D not resolved. Germline V gene data show CDR1 as MNHEY and CDR2 as SMNVEV (reference sequence). Trimming took off 0 bases at V and 6 bases at J, with 6 bases between the two ends. This CDR3 is 13 amino acids long. The CDR3 coding sequence is TGTGCCAGCAGTTTATCGAGTCGTCAGCCCCAGCATTTT. Translated, it gives CASSLSSRQPQHF.

The J gene is TRBJ2-1, the V gene TRBV2, with 7 bases matching TRBD2. Germline trimming cut 7 bases from V and 6 bases from J; bases unmatched to any gene: 6. Germline CDR1 reads SNHLY; CDR2 reads FYNNEI. This CDR3 has 13 amino acids. CDR3 residues: CASNRIAGNEQFF. CDR3 DNA sequence: TGTGCCAGCAACCGAATAGCGGGCAATGAGCAGTTCTTC.

This chain joins TRBV13 and TRBJ1-2; the D gene is possibly TRBD1 (5 bases). Germline assignment: CDR1 PRHDT and CDR2 FYEKMQ (reference sequence). Trimming cost V 5 bases and J 2 bases, with 18 bases left between them. The CDR3 contains 16 residues. As DNA, the CDR3 is TGTGCCAGCAGCGCACAACGCGGGACGGTGAACTATGGCTACACCTTC. It specifies CASSAQRGTVNYGYTF. The full variable domain, with the rest looked up from reference TRBV13 and TRBJ1-2, is AAGVIQSPRHLIKEKRETATLKCYPIPRHDTVYWYQQGPGQDPQFLISFYEKMQSDKGSIPDRFSAQQFSDYHSELNMSSLELGDSALYFCASSAQRGTVNYGYTFGSGTRLTVV.

The chain carries TRBV4-2 and TRBJ2-3; D remains unclear. This CDR3 comprises 14 residues. V gave up 0 bases and J gave up 6 bases, with 10 bases separating them. Germline lookup yields CDR1 LGHNA and CDR2 YNFKEQ. CDR3 in amino acids: CASSQDVSSDTQYF. The CDR3 coding sequence is TGTGCCAGCAGCCAAGATGTTAGCTCGGATACGCAGTATTTT.

The chain recombines TRBV4-1 with TRBJ2-5; a weak D match, TRBD2 (6 bases). Trimming took 4 bases from V and 5 from J, leaving 14 bases between them. The CDR3 has 14 amino acids. Germline-derived CDR1 and CDR2 are MGHRA and YSYEKL. CDR3 in DNA: TGCGCCAGCAGCCCCCCGGAGGGCCCCGAGACCCAGTACTTC. Its translation is CASSPPEGPETQYF.